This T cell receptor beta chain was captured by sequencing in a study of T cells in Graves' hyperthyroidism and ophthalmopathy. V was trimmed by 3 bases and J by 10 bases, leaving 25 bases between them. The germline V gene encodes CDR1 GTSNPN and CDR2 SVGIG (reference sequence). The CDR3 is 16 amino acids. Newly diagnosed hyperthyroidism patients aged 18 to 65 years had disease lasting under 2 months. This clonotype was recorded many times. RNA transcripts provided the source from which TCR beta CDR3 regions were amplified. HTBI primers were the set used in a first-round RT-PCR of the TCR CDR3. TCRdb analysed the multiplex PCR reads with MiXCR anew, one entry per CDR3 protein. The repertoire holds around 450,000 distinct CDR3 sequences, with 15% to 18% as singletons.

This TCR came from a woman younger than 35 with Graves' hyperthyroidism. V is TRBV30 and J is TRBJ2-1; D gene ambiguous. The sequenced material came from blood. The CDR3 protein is CAWRGEETPPAREQFF. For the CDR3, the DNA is TGTGCCTGGAGGGGTGAAGAGACTCCGCCCGCCCGGGAGCAGTTCTTC.